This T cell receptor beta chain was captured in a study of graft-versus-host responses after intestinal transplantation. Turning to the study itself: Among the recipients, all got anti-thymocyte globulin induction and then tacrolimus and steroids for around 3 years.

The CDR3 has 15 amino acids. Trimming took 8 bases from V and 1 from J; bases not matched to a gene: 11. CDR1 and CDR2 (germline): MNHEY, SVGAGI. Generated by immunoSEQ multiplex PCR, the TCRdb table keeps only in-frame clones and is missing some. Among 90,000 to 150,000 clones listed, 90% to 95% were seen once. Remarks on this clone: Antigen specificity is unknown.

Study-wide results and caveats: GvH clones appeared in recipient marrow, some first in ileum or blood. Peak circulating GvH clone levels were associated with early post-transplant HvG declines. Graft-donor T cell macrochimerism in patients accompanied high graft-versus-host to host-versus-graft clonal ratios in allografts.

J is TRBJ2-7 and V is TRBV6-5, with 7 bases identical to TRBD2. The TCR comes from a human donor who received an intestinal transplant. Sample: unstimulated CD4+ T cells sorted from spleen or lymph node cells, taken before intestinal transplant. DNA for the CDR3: TGTGCCAGCTGGAGAAGCGGGGATTTTTCCTACGAGCAGTACTTC. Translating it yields CASWRSGDFSYEQYF.